This T cell receptor (beta chain) was documented in a study of T cell responses to AZD1222 COVID-19 vaccine. Produced via immunoSEQ multiplex PCR; TCRdb's table is partial and in-frame only. This table holds 250,000 to 300,000 clones, 94% found once. Germline V gives CDR1 MDHEN, CDR2 SYDVKM. The CDR3 consists of 11 residues. V was pared by 3 bases and J by 8 bases, with 7 bases between. The chain joins TRBV28 to TRBJ1-1; D is uncertain. This TCR was recovered from an adult who received the AZD1222 COVID-19 vaccine. Here the sequenced sample was peripheral blood, taken 28 days after the second AZD1222 dose. CDR3 sequence (DNA): TGTGCCAGCAGTTTGTACAGAGAAGCTTTCTTT. Protein: CASSLYREAFF.